This T cell receptor (beta chain) was captured in a study of beta chain features in type 1 diabetes. V was clipped by 8 bases and J by 3 bases; unmatched bases: 6. This CDR3 has 14 amino acids. Germline-derived CDR1 and CDR2 are LGHNA and YNFKEQ. General study points: Insertions at VDJ junctions were less frequent in type 1 diabetes patients. These patients also deleted more nucleotides at the same junctions. PCR may have favored shorter templates equally in patients and controls.

Note on this clone: Its antigen is unknown.

CD4+ naive, central memory, regulatory and stem cell-like memory cells were sorted via CD45RO/CCR7/CD25/CD127/CD95/CD27. cDNA synthesis used the whole RNA isolate, giving expressed TCRB sequences. The data were produced by immunoSEQ multiplex PCR, yet TCRdb's version contains in-frame clones alone and is incomplete. In the table there are 250,000 to 350,000 clones, around 15% of which are singletons. The chain employs TRBV4-2 and TRBJ1-5; 8 nucleotides agree with TRBD1. This sequence originates from a man aged 25-45 years in good health. What was sequenced was central memory CD4+ T cells from blood. As DNA, the CDR3 is TGTGCCAGCTCAACAGGGGGGAACAATCAGCCCCAGCATTTT. It encodes CASSTGGNNQPQHF.